These 21 T cell receptor beta chains originate from one sample sequenced in a study of shared clonotypes between healthy human individuals (dated by TCRdb to the early 2020s). Libraries came from the immunoSEQ multiplex PCR assay. The table comes from immuneACCESS by way of TCRdb, which keeps in-frame sequences with V and J called. Part of the clones is missing from these tables; in studies checked, under half for an unresolved V gene and the rest for unknown reasons. The sample table contains around 990,000 clones; only one count was recorded for about 72% of them. Of the sample, about 0.94% falls within the top ten clones. The sequencing input was memory CD4+ T cells from PBMCs. The cell subset or site label here, explained by the study, means: CD45RA-negative fraction. Receptors were obtained from a man between 18 and 35 years old in good health. Some clones in this sample may be carry-over from other donors' samples.

This clone was observed a few times. The chain recombines TRBV28 with TRBJ1-2; D not resolved. This CDR3 has 12 amino acids. V lost 4 bases to trimming and J lost 6 bases, with 9 bases between them. CDR1 and CDR2 from the germline V gene are MDHEN and SYDVKM. The chain's CDR3 is CASSSGVNGYTF. The CDR3 DNA sequence: TGTGCCAGCAGTTCCGGGGTGAATGGCTACACCTTC.

The V and J genes are TRBV7-9 and TRBJ2-7; 10 positions match TRBD2. The CDR3 covers 17 residues. V dropped 1 base and J dropped 0; count of bases not matched to a gene: 6. The V gene's germline CDR1 is SEHNR and CDR2 FQNEAQ (reference sequence). CDR3 amino acids: CASSLDRASGSSYEQYF. DNA of the CDR3: TGTGCCAGCAGCTTAGACCGGGCTAGCGGGAGCTCCTACGAGCAGTACTTC.

The J gene is TRBJ2-1, the V gene TRBV28, with TRBD2 as a possible D gene (5 bases). The CDR3 sequence is 13 residues long. With 7 bases removed from V and 6 bases from J, the gap between germline ends came to 13 bases. Germline V gene sequence: CDR1 MDHEN, CDR2 SYDVKM. The CDR3 sequence is CASTRDRGNEQFF. In DNA form, the CDR3 reads TGTGCCAGCACCCGAGACCGGGGCAATGAGCAGTTCTTC.

The chain links TRBV28 to TRBJ2-3; D is possibly TRBD2 (6 bases). Germline values: CDR1 MDHEN, CDR2 SYDVKM. This CDR3 comprises 14 residues. V shed 3 bases and J shed 5 bases, with 12 bases lying between them. CDR3 in amino acids: CASSFAGEVDTQYF. The DNA of the CDR3 is TGTGCCAGCAGTTTTGCTGGGGAGGTAGATACGCAGTATTTT.

The V call is TRBV4-2, the J call TRBJ1-2, with 7 positions matching TRBD1. V shed 4 bases, J shed 6 bases, and the junction held 8 bases outside the gene matches. The CDR3 has 14 residues. From germline, CDR1 is LGHNA and CDR2 YNFKEQ. In nucleotides, the CDR3 is TGTGCCAGCAGCCCTGGGGGCAGGGGGGATGGCTACACCTTC. Amino acids: CASSPGGRGDGYTF.

This clone turned up a few times. The chain carries TRBV6-5 and TRBJ1-6, with D possibly matching TRBD1 (6 bases). Germline assignment: CDR1 MNHEY and CDR2 SVGAGI. V was clipped by 6 bases and J by 7 bases, with 13 bases between them. This CDR3 region has 14 residues. CDR3 bases: TGTGCCAGCAGGTCAGGGGCCCGAAATTCACCCCTCCACTTT. Amino acids: CASRSGARNSPLHF.

This clone was observed a single time. V is TRBV28 and J is TRBJ2-1; 9 bases agree with TRBD2. The V segment lost 2 bases and the J segment 10 bases; nucleotides outside the gene matches: 9. This CDR3 spans 15 amino acids. Germline V gives CDR1 MDHEN, CDR2 SYDVKM. The CDR3: CASSLSGSSGNEQFF. The CDR3 coding sequence is TGTGCCAGCAGTTTAAGTGGGTCTAGCGGGAACGAGCAGTTCTTC.

This clone was seen a few times. The CDR3 is CASSPRLAGVSVGYEQYF. For the CDR3, the DNA is TGTGCCAGCAGCCCGAGACTAGCGGGAGTATCGGTTGGGTACGAGCAGTACTTC. The genes are TRBV7-9 and TRBJ2-7; 12 bases line up with TRBD2. The length of the CDR3 is 18 residues. The V gene's germline CDR1 is SEHNR and CDR2 FQNEAQ (reference sequence). V dropped 5 bases and J dropped 4; count of bases not matched to a gene: 15. The whole variable domain, remainder taken from reference TRBV7-9 and TRBJ2-7, is DTGVSQNPRHKITKRGQNVTFRCDPISEHNRLYWYRQTLGQGPEFLTYFQNEAQLEKSRLLSDRFSAERPKGSFSTLEIQRTEQGDSAMYLCASSPRLAGVSVGYEQYFGPGTRLTVT.

J is TRBJ2-7 and V is TRBV7-7, with 7 bases that match TRBD1. Germline lookup yields CDR1 SSHAT and CDR2 FNYEAQ (reference sequence). The CDR3 runs 13 residues. V dropped 5 bases and J dropped 6; count of bases not matched to a gene: 7. The CDR3 spells CASSRDSKTEQYF. DNA for the CDR3: TGTGCCAGCAGCCGGGACAGCAAAACCGAGCAGTACTTC.

The chain is built from TRBV28 and TRBJ2-2, with 7 bases aligning to TRBD1. Germline loops: CDR1 MDHEN, CDR2 SYDVKM. Trimming took 6 bases from V and 6 from J; bases not matched to a gene: 13. The CDR3 sequence is 16 residues long. CDR3 amino acids: CASRANRDRRAGELFF. CDR3 nucleotide sequence: TGTGCCAGCAGGGCTAACCGGGACAGAAGAGCCGGGGAGCTGTTTTTT.

This rearrangement joins TRBV30 to TRBJ2-5; D remains ambiguous. Trimming shortened V by 3 bases and J by 2 bases, and 16 bases separated the two germline ends. The CDR3 length is 15 residues. Per germline, CDR1 GTSNPN and CDR2 SVGIG (reference sequence). The CDR3 reads CAWRNRASVQETQYF. Here the CDR3 DNA reads TGTGCCTGGAGAAACCGGGCCTCGGTACAAGAGACCCAGTACTTC. The full variable domain, rest sourced from reference TRBV30 and TRBJ2-5, is SQTIHQWPATLVQPVGSPLSLECTVEGTSNPNLYWYRQAAGRGLQLLFYSVGIGQISSEVPQNLSASRPQDRQFILSSKKLLLSDSGFYLCAWRNRASVQETQYFGPGTRLLVL.

The chain carries TRBV5-4 and TRBJ2-2; 12 bases are a match to TRBD2. Trimming removed 0 bases from V and 2 bases from J; junction bases left unmatched: 8. Per germline, CDR1 SGHNT and CDR2 YYREEE (reference sequence). CDR3 length: 19 amino acids. The CDR3 spells CASSLGLTSGRANTGELFF. The CDR3, as DNA: TGTGCCAGCAGCTTGGGATTGACTAGCGGGAGAGCAAACACCGGGGAGCTGTTTTTT.

This clone was seen at least ten times. The chain recombines TRBV30 with TRBJ2-1; tentative D call: TRBD1 (6 bases). CDR1 and CDR2 (germline): GTSNPN, SVGIG (reference sequence). V shed 5 bases and J shed 5 bases, with 16 bases lying between them. This CDR3 contains 14 residues. The CDR3 here is CAWAWDIEHNEQFF. CDR3 coding DNA: TGTGCCTGGGCCTGGGACATCGAACACAATGAGCAGTTCTTC.

The V and J genes are TRBV4-1 and TRBJ2-7; no clear D gene. The CDR3 extends over 12 amino acids. Germline CDR1 and CDR2: MGHRA and YSYEKL. V gave up 4 bases and J gave up 5 bases, with 9 bases separating them. The CDR3 nucleotides are TGCGCCAGCAGCCCAAGTAGTCACGAGCAGTACTTC. The encoded protein is CASSPSSHEQYF.

A few counts support this clone. The gene calls are TRBV5-1 and TRBJ1-2; D unclear. The CDR3 totals 13 residues. The V end lost 5 bases, the J end lost 6 bases, and 14 bases lay between the germline ends. CDR1 SGHRS and CDR2 YFSETQ come from the germline V gene. The CDR3 region is CASRPTSRDGYTF. As DNA, the CDR3 is TGCGCCAGCAGACCGACATCGCGGGATGGCTACACCTTC.

The gene calls are TRBV9 and TRBJ2-2; a possible D gene is TRBD1 (5 bases). Trimming pared 4 bases from V and 3 bases from J, leaving 19 bases between. Per germline, CDR1 SGDLS and CDR2 YYNGEE. The CDR3 is made up of 17 amino acids. The CDR3 sequence: CASSPTSDRTHTGELFF. The DNA for the CDR3 is TGTGCCAGCAGCCCTACATCAGACAGAACTCACACCGGGGAGCTGTTTTTT.

The sample holds one count of this clone. The chain links TRBV2 to TRBJ1-5; a weak D match, TRBD1 (5 bases). Trimming removed 4 bases at V and 7 bases at J, with 14 bases between. This CDR3 has 14 amino acids. The germline V gene encodes CDR1 SNHLY and CDR2 FYNNEI. The CDR3 reads CASSGEGFGQPQHF. The CDR3 DNA follows: TGTGCCAGCAGTGGTGAGGGGTTTGGACAGCCCCAGCATTTT. Full variable domain (rest looked up from reference TRBV2 and TRBJ1-5): EPEVTQTPSHQVTQMGQEVILRCVPISNHLYFYWYRQILGQKVEFLVSFYNNEISEKSEIFDDQFSVERPDGSNFTLKIRSTKLEDSAMYFCASSGEGFGQPQHFGDGTRLSIL.

The chain carries TRBV25-1 and TRBJ1-1, with a weak D call TRBD1 (5 bases). Germline loops: CDR1 MGHDK, CDR2 SYGVNS. This CDR3 spans 14 amino acids. Trimming cost V 5 bases and J 4 bases, with 14 bases left between them. As DNA, the CDR3 is TGTGCCAGCAGTCTACCCAGGGATGTCACTGAAGCTTTCTTT. Protein sequence: CASSLPRDVTEAFF.

The V call is TRBV19, the J call TRBJ1-2, with 8 bases matching TRBD1. Germline V gene lookup returns CDR1 LNHDA and CDR2 SQIVND (reference sequence). The V gene end was trimmed by 3 bases and the J gene end by 4 bases; junction bases not matched to a gene: 19. This CDR3 is 19 amino acids long. CDR3 coding DNA: TGTGCCAGTAGTATCTCGCCCCTCGGACAGGGAAGGCCTCTCTATGGCTACACCTTC. Its protein is CASSISPLGQGRPLYGYTF.

This rearrangement joins TRBV18 to TRBJ2-1; 11 bases are a match to TRBD2. CDR3 length: 13 residues. With V trimmed by 0 bases and J by 14 bases, 3 bases remained unmatched. In germline, CDR1 is KGHSH, CDR2 LQKENI. CDR3 sequence (DNA): TGTGCCAGCTCACCACCGCTAGCGGGAGGAAAGTTCTTC. Its translation: CASSPPLAGGKFF.

With respect to this clone: The likely explanation is a read error, given a far larger clone one base away. In the same sample, other DNA sequences code for this CDR3. The chain uses TRBV25-1 and TRBJ2-2; TRBD2 matches at 11 bases. CDR3 length equals 16 residues. V lost 4 bases, J lost 6 bases, and 7 bases stayed unmatched. In germline, CDR1 is MGHDK, CDR2 SYGVNS. The CDR3 coding sequence is TGTGCCAGCAGTGGTAGACTAGCGGGATATGCCGGGGAGCTGTTTTTT. Translating it yields CASSGRLAGYAGELFF. The complete variable domain, with remaining parts taken from reference TRBV25-1 and TRBJ2-2, reads EADIYQTPRYLVIGTGKKITLECSQTMGHDKMYWYQQDPGMELHLIHYSYGVNSTEKGDLSSESTVSRIRTEHFPLTLESARPSHTSQYLCASSGRLAGYAGELFFGEGSRLTVL.